The 2 T cell receptor beta chains in this list originate from one sample, sequenced in a study of blood T cells in healthy people across ages. For the second PCR, which ran for about 7 to 11 cycles, a sample-barcoded 5' primer and a J-beta primer mix were used. TCRdb reanalysed the 5' RACE reads using MiXCR and keeps one entry per CDR3 protein. The sample consists of roughly 2 million distinct CDR3 sequences, about 50% of them appearing once. Sequenced: blood. Receptors were obtained from a woman aged 35 to 49 in good health.

The V gene is TRBV7-9, the J gene TRBJ1-5; no firm D call. The V and J ends lost 1 base and 3 bases respectively, with 13 bases between them. Per germline, CDR1 SEHNR and CDR2 FQNEAQ (reference sequence). The CDR3 has 16 residues. The CDR3 protein is CASSLEIGETNQPQHF. The CDR3 DNA reads as TGTGCCAGCAGCTTAGAAATCGGGGAGACCAATCAGCCCCAGCATTTT.

This sequence joins TRBV27 and TRBJ1-6; 10 nucleotides line up with TRBD1. The J segment lost 9 bases and the V segment lost 6 bases, leaving 8 bases of the junction unmatched. Germline values: CDR1 MNHEY, CDR2 SMNVEV (reference sequence). CDR3 size: 15 residues. The CDR3 DNA follows: TGTGCCAGCAGATACCTCAGGGACAGGGGTTCACCCCTCCACTTT. This translates into CASRYLRDRGSPLHF.